This TCR beta chain was captured in a study of control samples from healthy donors and cancer patients. The V and J ends lost 3 bases and 3 bases, in that order; junction bases with no gene match: 8. Per the germline V gene, CDR1 is SGHAT and CDR2 is FQNNGV. The CDR3 sequence is 15 residues long. Method: immunoSEQ multiplex PCR; TCRdb's copy keeps in-frame clones and lacks some. The repertoire holds 130,000 or so clones, with roughly 94% as singletons. The chain combines TRBV11-2 with TRBJ2-7; 7 bases are a match to TRBD1. Sequences were obtained from blood. The TCR comes from a man aged 40-50 years in good health. CDR3 sequence reads: CASSLMTGPNYEQYF. The CDR3 bases are TGTGCCAGCAGCTTGATGACAGGGCCGAACTACGAGCAGTACTTC.